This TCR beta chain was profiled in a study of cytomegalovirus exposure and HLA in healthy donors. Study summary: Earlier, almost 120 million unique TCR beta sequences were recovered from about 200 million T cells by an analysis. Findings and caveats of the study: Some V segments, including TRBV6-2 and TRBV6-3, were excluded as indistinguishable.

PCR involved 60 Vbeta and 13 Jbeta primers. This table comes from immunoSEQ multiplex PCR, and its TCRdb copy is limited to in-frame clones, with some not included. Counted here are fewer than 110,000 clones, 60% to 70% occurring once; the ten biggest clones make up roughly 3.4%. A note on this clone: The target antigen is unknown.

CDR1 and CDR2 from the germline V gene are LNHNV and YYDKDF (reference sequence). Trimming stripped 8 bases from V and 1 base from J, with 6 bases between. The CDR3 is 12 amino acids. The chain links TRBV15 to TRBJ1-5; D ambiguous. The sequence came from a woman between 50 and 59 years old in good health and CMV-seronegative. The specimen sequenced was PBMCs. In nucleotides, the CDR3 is TGTGCCACCTCATTGAGCAATCAGCCCCAGCATTTT. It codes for CATSLSNQPQHF.